A single sample is the source of the 10 T cell receptor beta chains below, sequenced in a study of control samples from healthy donors and cancer patients. The table came from immunoSEQ multiplex PCR; TCRdb's copy has only in-frame clones and leaves some out. The sample carries about 86,000 clones, about 89% recorded once. The source material was PBMCs. These receptors originate from a woman aged 45-65 years with colorectal cancer.

The chain couples TRBV19 to TRBJ1-5, with D perhaps TRBD1 (5 bases). This CDR3 contains 15 residues. Germline V CDR1 and CDR2: LNHDA, SQIVND (reference sequence). The germline V and J ends were trimmed by 4 bases and 7 bases, with 17 bases remaining between them. CDR3 protein: CASSSGALKAQPQHF. CDR3 coding DNA: TGTGCCAGTAGTAGCGGGGCCTTAAAGGCCCAGCCCCAGCATTTT.

The V gene is TRBV7-3, the J gene TRBJ1-2; 8 nucleotides align to TRBD1. There are 13 residues in the CDR3. The junction had 2 bases not matched to a gene; V was cut back by 4 bases and J by 4 bases. CDR1 is SGHTA, CDR2 FQGTGA, per germline. CDR3 sequence reads: CASSSTGGYGYTF. The CDR3 nucleotides read TGTGCCAGCAGCTCTACAGGGGGCTATGGCTACACCTTC.

The chain combines TRBV28 with TRBJ1-2, with D unclear. The V end lost 5 bases, the J end lost 2 bases, and 12 bases lay between the germline ends. Germline CDR1 and CDR2: MDHEN and SYDVKM. This CDR3 contains 14 residues. In DNA, the CDR3 is TGTGCCAGCAGTATCGCGACCGAGAACTATGGCTACACCTTC. It codes for CASSIATENYGYTF.

This chain uses TRBV5-5 with TRBJ1-6; 9 bases align to TRBD1. V was clipped by 3 bases and J by 9 bases; unmatched bases: 7. Looked up from germline, CDR1 is SGHKS and CDR2 is YYEKEE (reference sequence). CDR3 size: 15 residues. Written as DNA, the CDR3 is TGTGCCAGCAGCTCTGGTGCGGACAGGGGTTCACCCCTCCACTTT. It translates to CASSSGADRGSPLHF. The full variable domain, its missing parts supplied by reference TRBV5-5 and TRBJ1-6, is DAGVTQSPTHLIKTRGQQVTLRCSPISGHKSVSWYQQVLGQGPQFIFQYYEKEERGRGNFPDRFSARQFPNYSSELNVNALLLGDSALYLCASSSGADRGSPLHFGNGTRLTVT.

This chain joins TRBV15 and TRBJ2-3; TRBD2 matches at 16 bases. The CDR3 spans 18 residues. Germline CDR1 is LNHNV and CDR2 is YYDKDF (reference sequence). Trimming removed 0 bases from V and 3 bases from J; junction bases left unmatched: 3. The DNA for the CDR3 is TGTGCCACCAGCAGAGATTGGGGACTAGCGGGGGGGACAGATACGCAGTATTTT. Translated: CATSRDWGLAGGTDTQYF.

The table lists this clone with a few counts. The V call is TRBV7-2, the J call TRBJ1-3, with 8 bases matching TRBD1. CDR1 SGHTA and CDR2 FQGNSA come from the germline V gene. Germline trimming cut 5 bases from V and 4 bases from J; bases unmatched to any gene: 7. CDR3 length: 15 residues. The CDR3: CASSNDRGSGNTIYF. CDR3 nucleotide sequence: TGTGCCAGCAGCAATGACAGGGGTTCGGGAAACACCATATATTTT.

The chain joins TRBV7-3 to TRBJ2-5, with 8 bases fitting TRBD2. Trimming cost V 5 bases and J 4 bases; bases outside gene matches: 9. The germline V gene has CDR1 SGHTA and CDR2 FQGTGA. The CDR3 is 15 amino acids. The CDR3 loop is CASSTQAGGRETQYF. CDR3 nucleotide sequence: TGTGCCAGCAGCACTCAGGCGGGGGGAAGAGAGACCCAGTACTTC.

V gene TRBV6-5 combines with J gene TRBJ2-7; perhaps TRBD2 as D (6 bases). The length of the CDR3 is 13 residues. The V and J ends lost 8 bases and 9 bases respectively, with 20 bases between them. The germline CDR1 and CDR2 sequences are MNHEY and SVGAGI. CDR3 region: CASAGLLLFGQYV. The CDR3 region has the DNA TGTGCCAGCGCGGGGCTCCTTCTTTTCGGGCAGTACGTC.

The rearrangement uses TRBV7-2 and TRBJ2-5; weak D call: TRBD2 (5 bases). Trimming stripped 1 base from V and 4 bases from J, with 13 bases between. Germline lookup yields CDR1 SGHTA and CDR2 FQGNSA. This CDR3 spans 15 amino acids. CDR3 loop: CASSLDPGLSETQYF. CDR3 DNA sequence: TGTGCCAGCAGCTTAGATCCGGGGTTGTCAGAGACCCAGTACTTC.

This chain uses TRBV4-3 with TRBJ2-5; 9 bases align to TRBD1. The CDR3 extends over 13 amino acids. Unmatched junction bases numbered 7, after V lost 9 bases and J lost 5 bases. CDR1 and CDR2 (germline): LGHNA, YSLEER. The CDR3 nucleotides read TGCGCCAGTGGACAGGGGATCGGGGAGACCCAGTACTTC. It specifies CASGQGIGETQYF.